This T cell receptor beta chain was obtained from a study of coeliac disease. General study results and limits: Published gliadin-specific TRB sequences appeared in about 45% of the 18 coeliac samples, 1 of 6 controls.

The CDR3 is 13 amino acids. From germline, CDR1 is MNHEY and CDR2 SVGAGI. Trimming removed 9 bases at V and 8 bases at J, with 19 bases between. As concerns this clone: The antigen is undetermined.

Profiling relied on immunoSEQ multiplex PCR, and the TCRdb table lists in-frame clones only, not all of them. Among roughly 4,800 clones listed, roughly 74% were seen once. The J gene is TRBJ1-2, the V gene TRBV6-5, with D possibly being TRBD1 (6 bases). The specimen was lamina propria lymphocytes from the gut. The receptor's source is a woman between 18 and 29 years old with active celiac disease. CDR3 nucleotide sequence: TGTGCCAGTGGGGACCAGGGGCTGGGGGGCTACACCTTC. Its translation is CASGDQGLGGYTF.